This TCR beta chain was captured by sequencing in a study of cytomegalovirus exposure and HLA in healthy donors. Study findings and constraints: For cytomegalovirus status, the classifier reportedly gave diagnoses with high specificity and sensitivity. The likely origin of a cluster of highly shared sequence variants was a sequencing artifact.

This clone was counted a few times. Its specificity is unknown. The PCR used 60 Vbeta and 13 Jbeta primers. In the study's own analysis: Later reanalysis found 80 million or so unique TCR beta chains, 10 million to 12 million of them shared. Produced via immunoSEQ multiplex PCR; TCRdb's table is partial and in-frame only. V, J and clone size reflect that table, while D and trimming were determined from the DNA. The sample contains 150,000 to 200,000 clones, around 85% of which appear only once. Germline V gene sequence: CDR1 MNHNS, CDR2 SASEGT. CDR3 length: 13 residues. Trimming stripped 4 bases from V and 0 bases from J, with 6 bases between.

This clonotype originated in a man between 18 and 29 years old in good health and CMV-seropositive. Source material: PBMCs. The rearrangement links TRBV6-1 to TRBJ1-1; D uncertain. Here the CDR3 reads CASSGGMNTEAFF. The CDR3 bases are TGTGCCAGCAGTGGAGGAATGAACACTGAAGCTTTCTTT.